Following are 5 T cell receptor beta chains from one sample sequenced in a study of CD8 T cells in Susac syndrome. With random hexamers, roughly 0.45 to 1 ug RNA was reverse transcribed. One entry per CDR3 protein results from TCRdb running MiXCR on the immunoSEQ multiplex PCR reads. The sample yields roughly 130,000 distinct CDR3 sequences, 85% to 95% seen once. The specimen was CD8+ T cells from PBMCs. All receptors come from a human donor with Susac syndrome.

This rearrangement joins TRBV12-5 to TRBJ2-1, with 10 bases matching TRBD1. Germline values: CDR1 LGHNT, CDR2 FRNRAP. The CDR3 spans 16 residues. Trimming at V came to 6 bases and at J to 7 bases, leaving 12 bases not matched to a gene. This CDR3 reads CASGTLGTGVINEQFF. In DNA, the CDR3 is TGTGCTAGTGGAACACTCGGGACAGGGGTTATAAATGAGCAGTTCTTC.

The chain couples TRBV29-1 to TRBJ1-1; TRBD1 is a possible D gene (5 bases). CDR1 is SQVTM, CDR2 ANQGSEA, per germline. This CDR3 is 11 amino acids long. V was cut by 5 bases and J by 4 bases, with 8 bases left in between. The CDR3 region is CSVLGGTEAFF. CDR3 coding DNA: TGCAGCGTTTTGGGGGGCACTGAAGCTTTCTTT.

The sample holds one count of this clonotype. The chain recombines TRBV20-1 with TRBJ2-3; 14 bases agree with TRBD2. Germline V gives CDR1 DFQATT, CDR2 SNEGSKA (reference sequence). The CDR3 contains 17 residues. The trim removed 8 bases at V and 5 bases at J, leaving 15 bases unmatched. CDR3 coding DNA: TGCAGTCAAAGGCACCGGACTAGCGGGGGGCGGTTAGATACGCAGTATTTT. Amino acids: CSQRHRTSGGRLDTQYF.

The V and J genes are TRBV2 and TRBJ2-7; D possibly uses TRBD1 or TRBD2 (5 bases each). V lost 4 bases to trimming and J lost 3 bases, with 10 bases between them. Germline V lookup: CDR1 SNHLY, CDR2 FYNNEI. This CDR3 comprises 13 residues. The CDR3 region is CASSGVRGYEQYF. The CDR3 DNA follows: TGTGCCAGCAGTGGGGTGAGGGGCTACGAGCAGTACTTC. The complete variable domain, with remaining parts taken from reference TRBV2 and TRBJ2-7, reads EPEVTQTPSHQVTQMGQEVILRCVPISNHLYFYWYRQILGQKVEFLVSFYNNEISEKSEIFDDQFSVERPDGSNFTLKIRSTKLEDSAMYFCASSGVRGYEQYFGPGTRLTVT.

This chain links TRBV27 with TRBJ2-3; TRBD2 agrees at 9 bases. CDR1 is MNHEY and CDR2 is SMNVEV in the germline V gene (reference sequence). This CDR3 is built from 16 residues. Unmatched junction bases numbered 6, after V lost 5 bases and J lost 0 bases. CDR3 amino acids: CASSLRTSVSTDTQYF. Written as DNA, the CDR3 is TGTGCCAGCAGTCTACGGACTAGCGTTAGCACAGATACGCAGTATTTT.